This T cell receptor beta chain derives from a study of T cells in narcolepsy. Across the whole study: Patients with NT1 or NT2 and healthy control donors were enrolled.

Overall study findings and caveats: Reportedly, autoreactive clonotypes were serially detected in patients' blood but not controls'. Same-patient CSF and blood CD4+ T cell clonotypes included HCRT-specific and TRIB2-specific autoreactive ones.

TCRdb keeps only in-frame clones here, not all; method: immunoSEQ multiplex PCR. The table has 650 to 850 clones, 25% to 30% seen once. Notes on this clone: Its antigen is unidentified. The junction departs from germline at one end; a sequencing error may be responsible. In the same sample, other DNA sequences code for this CDR3.

This CDR3 is built from 14 residues. Germline V gene lookup returns CDR1 SEHNR and CDR2 FQNEAQ (reference sequence). This sequence originates from a human donor with narcolepsy. The chain couples TRBV7-9 to TRBJ2-7, with 7 bases identical to TRBD1. Sequencing was carried out using cultured CD8+ T cells from cerebrospinal fluid. CDR3 in DNA: TGCGCCAGCAGCCAGTACAGGGGTTCCTACGAGCAGTACTTC. Its protein is CASSQYRGSYEQYF.